The rows below give T cell receptor beta chains drawn from one sample of a study of blood T cell dynamics during melanoma immunotherapy. Method: immunoSEQ multiplex PCR; TCRdb's copy keeps in-frame clones and lacks some. Of 13,000 or so clones in the sample, roughly 90% were seen once. The sequencing used blood, collected from a patient treated with checkpoint blockade. All receptors derive from a human donor with melanoma. Both conserved end residues are part of each CDR3. The D gene is left open where the match is weak. Size tells how often a clone was seen (once, few, many) or the class of an expanded clone, and some rows leave it out.

d_call: TRBD2
j_call: TRBJ2-2
v_call: TRBV28
clone_size: NA
cdr3_aa: CASSLIAGGSTGELFF
cdr3_nt: TGTGCCAGCAGTTTGATCGCGGGAGGGAGCACCGGGGAGCTGTTTTTT

d_call: NA
j_call: TRBJ2-5
v_call: TRBV10-3
clone_size: NA
cdr3_aa: CATAAEDGETQYF
cdr3_nt: TGTGCCACCGCTGCGGAGGATGGGGAGACCCAGTACTTC

d_call: NA
j_call: TRBJ1-2
v_call: TRBV29-1
clone_size: NA
cdr3_aa: CSVEVGEGYGYTF
cdr3_nt: TGCAGCGTTGAGGTTGGGGAGGGTTATGGCTACACCTTC

d_call: NA
j_call: TRBJ1-1
v_call: TRBV6-5
clone_size: NA
cdr3_aa: CASSPRTGNTEAFF
cdr3_nt: TGTGCCAGCAGCCCTAGGACGGGGAACACTGAAGCTTTCTTT

d_call: NA
j_call: TRBJ2-3
v_call: TRBV7-9
clone_size: NA
cdr3_aa: CASSFGPGVTDTQYF
cdr3_nt: NA

d_call: NA
j_call: TRBJ2-2
v_call: TRBV18
clone_size: NA
cdr3_aa: CASSPRLAEHTGELFF
cdr3_nt: TGTGCCAGCTCACCAAGGCTAGCTGAACACACCGGGGAGCTGTTTTTT

d_call: TRBD2
j_call: TRBJ2-1
v_call: TRBV29-1
clone_size: NA
cdr3_aa: CSVDSMGLANNEQFF
cdr3_nt: TGCAGCGTTGACTCGATGGGACTAGCGAACAATGAGCAGTTCTTC

d_call: TRBD1
j_call: TRBJ1-4
v_call: TRBV18
clone_size: once
cdr3_aa: CASSPNGQGGNEKLFF
cdr3_nt: TGTGCCAGCTCACCAAACGGACAGGGAGGTAATGAAAAACTGTTTTTT

d_call: NA
j_call: TRBJ1-5
v_call: TRBV6-5
clone_size: NA
cdr3_aa: CASKGGNQPQHF
cdr3_nt: TGTGCCAGCAAGGGGGGGAACCAGCCCCAGCATTTT

d_call: TRBD1
j_call: TRBJ1-1
v_call: TRBV5-3
clone_size: once
cdr3_aa: CARSEGAAKSSEAFF
cdr3_nt: TGTGCCAGAAGCGAGGGGGCAGCAAAGAGTTCTGAAGCTTTCTTT